These 27 T cell receptor beta chains originate from one sample sequenced in a study of CD8+ T cells in alopecia areata. cDNA reverse transcribed from extracted RNA served as the sequencing template. Measured with immunoSEQ multiplex PCR; TCRdb has only the in-frame clones, and not every one. This set yields approximately 110,000 clones and no singletons; the top ten hold about 20%. Source material: lesional skin. The receptors come from a C3H/HeJ mouse with alopecia areata. The strain bears MHC haplotype H2-k.

Note on this clone: At residue 12, the translated DNA and the protein in TCRdb do not agree; the protein given here is derived from the DNA. Mouse gene names and germline throughout. The read finishes 3 residues shy of the CDR3 end, and the germline J gene is used to complete it. The chain uses TRBV13-3 and TRBJ1-3; TRBD1 matches at 10 bases. Germline loops: CDR1 NNHDY, CDR2 SYVADS. With V trimmed by 4 bases and J by 3 bases, 4 bases remained unmatched. This CDR3 region has 15 residues. The CDR3 loop is CASSFGDRGGNTLYF. The covered CDR3 bases are TGTGCCAGCAGTTTTGGGGACAGGGGTGGAAATACG.

This clone was counted a few times. Here the gene names and germline are mouse. The read halts 4 residues ahead of the CDR3 end, with the missing end drawn from the germline J gene. The chain links TRBV1 to TRBJ2-2; 10 bases are shared with TRBD1. Germline CDR1 NSQYPW, CDR2 LRSPGD (reference sequence). V lost 6 bases to trimming and J lost 4 bases; unmatched junction nucleotides: 5. The CDR3 extends over 15 amino acids. This CDR3 reads CTCSPGQGFTGQLYF. CDR3 DNA, as far as it was read: TGCACCTGCAGCCCGGGACAGGGGTTCACCGGG.

Details on this clone: Genes and germline come from the mouse. The covered CDR3 bases are TGTGCCAGCACTCACAGGGGAACTAGTGCAGAA. It codes for CASTHRGTSAE. The whole CDR3 sequence is CASTHRGTSAETLYF. The chain joins TRBV13-3 to TRBJ2-3, with 7 nucleotides matching TRBD1. The sequenced fragment ends 4 residues before the CDR3 boundary, so the rest is inferred from the germline J gene. Germline CDR1 is NNHDY and CDR2 is SYVADS. The CDR3 is 15 amino acids. With 6 bases clipped from V and 0 bases from J, the junction kept 7 bases outside the gene matches.

On this clone: Germline and genes: mouse. The read stops 4 residues short of the end of the CDR3; the missing end is completed from the germline J gene. J is TRBJ1-4 and V is TRBV13-3, with D tentatively TRBD1 (6 bases). Trimming pared 2 bases from V and 4 bases from J, leaving 12 bases between. Germline V lookup: CDR1 NNHDY, CDR2 SYVADS. CDR3 size: 15 residues. CDR3 loop: CASSERTDLNERLFF. The DNA read from the CDR3 is TGTGCCAGCAGTGAACGGACAGATCTCAACGAA.

With respect to this clone: These gene names are mouse names. Coverage ceases 4 residues before the CDR3 finishes, and the germline J gene fills in the end. This sequence joins TRBV1 and TRBJ1-4; D is perhaps TRBD1 (6 bases). This CDR3 has 16 residues. Germline V gives CDR1 NSQYPW, CDR2 LRSPGD (reference sequence). V gave up 3 bases and J gave up 2 bases, with 13 bases separating them. CDR3 loop: CTCSAARDTSNERLFF. The sequenced CDR3 bases are TGCACCTGCAGTGCGGCCCGGGACACGTCCAACGAA.

This clone has more than one count but fewer than ten. The germline and genes are mouse ones. The read ends 4 residues shy of where the CDR3 ends; the end is completed using the germline J gene. The chain uses TRBV17 and TRBJ1-2; D not certain. CDR1 and CDR2 (germline): MNHDT, YYDKIL. The CDR3 spans 13 residues. V was trimmed by 3 bases and J by 1 base, leaving 6 bases between them. CDR3 DNA (partial): TGTGCTAGCAGTAGCAAAGTAAACTCC. Protein product: CASSSKVNS. The whole CDR3 protein is CASSSKVNSDYTF.

This clone was seen a handful of times. Genes and germline are mouse. CDR3 amino acids: CTCSADHEGGQNTLYF. The CDR3 bases that were read are TGCACCTGCAGTGCAGATCATGAGGGGGGCCAAAAC. The V gene is TRBV1, the J gene TRBJ2-4, with D possibly TRBD2 on 7 matching bases. With the read ending 4 residues before the CDR3 end, the germline J gene is used to fill in that end. The V gene lost 0 bases and the J gene lost 3 bases, with 13 bases spanning the gap. The V gene's germline CDR1 is NSQYPW and CDR2 LRSPGD (reference sequence). This CDR3 is 16 amino acids long.

This clone was seen more than once but under ten times. Each gene name is a mouse one. The missing CDR3 end, 4 residues past where the read stops, is filled in from the germline J gene. The rearrangement joins TRBV1 to TRBJ1-1; 12 bases fit TRBD1. Germline lookup yields CDR1 NSQYPW and CDR2 LRSPGD (reference sequence). V lost 4 bases to trimming and J lost 4 bases; unmatched junction nucleotides: 7. The CDR3 is 16 amino acids. This CDR3 is CTCSGSGQGAGTEVFF. CDR3 bases read: TGCACCTGCAGTGGGTCGGGACAGGGGGCAGGCACA.

Concerning this clone: Gene and germline names: mouse. The sequenced fragment ends 4 residues before the CDR3 boundary, so the rest is inferred from the germline J gene. The rearrangement uses TRBV13-3 and TRBJ1-1, with TRBD1 matching 8 bases. This CDR3 is 13 amino acids long. Germline CDR1 and CDR2: NNHDY and SYVADS. CDR3: CASVPTGVGEVFF. The covered CDR3 bases are TGTGCCAGCGTCCCGACAGGGGTCGGA.

This clone has ten or more counts. Gene names are the mouse ones. CDR3: CASSDSWGGGAETLYF. The sequenced CDR3 bases are TGTGCCAGCAGTGATTCCTGGGGGGGCGGTGCAGAA. The V and J genes are TRBV13-3 and TRBJ2-3; 10 bases map to TRBD2. The read comes to an end 4 residues before the CDR3 does, leaving the germline J gene to fill in the end. V lost 1 base to trimming and J lost 1 base; unmatched junction nucleotides: 3. The CDR3 loop spans 16 amino acids. Germline V gene lookup returns CDR1 NNHDY and CDR2 SYVADS.

This clone showed up just a few times. Mouse germline and gene names are used. The sequenced part of the CDR3 DNA is TGTGCCAGCTCTCCCGGGACAGCCCAAGAC. Its translation is CASSPGTAQD. The complete CDR3 sequence is CASSPGTAQDTQYF. V is TRBV12-2 and J is TRBJ2-5; 7 nucleotides line up with TRBD1. The read terminates 4 residues before the CDR3 end, so the remaining end is supplied by the germline J gene. The CDR3 is 14 amino acids. CDR1 is SGHLS and CDR2 is HYDKME in the germline V gene. The V segment lost 2 bases and the J segment 2 bases; nucleotides outside the gene matches: 3.

This clone was observed at least ten times. Here the gene names and germline are mouse. The CDR3 is cut off 4 residues early in the read; its end comes from the germline J gene. The rearrangement joins TRBV13-3 to TRBJ1-1; possible D gene TRBD1, 5 bases. V was cut by 0 bases and J by 3 bases, with 12 bases left in between. The CDR3 contains 15 residues. The germline V gene has CDR1 NNHDY and CDR2 SYVADS. CDR3: CASSDAEGWYTEVFF. The sequenced part of the CDR3 DNA is TGTGCCAGCAGTGATGCGGAGGGGTGGTACACA.

Concerning this clone: At residue 13, TCRdb's protein disagrees with the DNA translation; the protein shown here derives from the DNA. Genes and germline come from the mouse. CDR3 DNA (partial): TGCACCTGCAGTGCAGACACAGGGGTTTCTGGAAATACG. As protein: CTCSADTGVSGNT. The whole CDR3 is CTCSADTGVSGNTLYF. V gene TRBV1 combines with J gene TRBJ1-3, with TRBD1 matching over 7 bases. The sequence runs out 3 residues before the end of the CDR3; the remainder is reconstructed from the germline J gene. The length of the CDR3 is 16 residues. The V gene's germline CDR1 is NSQYPW and CDR2 LRSPGD (reference sequence). V lost 0 bases, J lost 0 bases, and 2 bases stayed unmatched.

This clone came up a few times. The listed genes are named as in mouse. The read terminates 4 residues ahead of where the CDR3 ends, so the germline J gene completes it. The chain couples TRBV19 to TRBJ1-4; TRBD1 matches 8 bases. In germline, CDR1 is FNHDT, CDR2 SITEND (reference sequence). This CDR3 comprises 14 residues. V shed 4 bases, J shed 5 bases, and the junction held 4 bases outside the gene matches. CDR3 sequence reads: CASSGDRINERLFF. The CDR3 bases that were read are TGTGCCAGCAGTGGGGACAGGATTAACGAA.

The table lists this clone with a few counts. Genes and germline come from the mouse. The sequence runs out 4 residues before the end of the CDR3; the remainder is reconstructed from the germline J gene. V and J are TRBV13-2 and TRBJ1-4, with 9 bases identical to TRBD1. The CDR3 is made up of 14 amino acids. Germline V gene sequence: CDR1 NNHNN, CDR2 SYGAGS (reference sequence). With 2 bases clipped from V and 6 bases from J, the junction kept 2 bases outside the gene matches. The CDR3 loop reads CASGEGDRDERLFF. The sequenced CDR3 bases are TGTGCCAGCGGTGAGGGGGACAGGGACGAA.

The sample holds a few counts of this clone. TCRdb and the translated DNA give different amino acids at residue 12; the protein presented here is the one translated from the DNA. Genes and germline come from the mouse. The read ends 3 residues early relative to the CDR3; the germline J gene fills the gap. The chain combines TRBV19 with TRBJ1-3; D is unresolved. The CDR3 is made up of 15 amino acids. Germline CDR1 and CDR2: FNHDT and SITEND (reference sequence). Deletions cut 2 bases from V and 0 bases from J, with 9 bases between. CDR3 region: CASSISSSSGNTLYF. The sequenced part of the CDR3 DNA is TGTGCCAGCAGTATTTCCAGCAGTTCTGGAAATACG.

About this clone itself: Gene names denote mouse genes. The read halts 4 residues ahead of the CDR3 end, with the missing end drawn from the germline J gene. The genes are TRBV19 and TRBJ2-3; 7 nucleotides match TRBD2. Losses at the gene ends were 2 bases for V and 0 bases for J; bases not matched to a gene: 6. The CDR3 length is 16 residues. In germline, CDR1 is FNHDT, CDR2 SITEND (reference sequence). The CDR3 sequence is CASSISWGSSAETLYF. The sequenced part of the CDR3 DNA is TGTGCCAGCAGTATCAGCTGGGGGTCTAGTGCAGAA.

This clone has a handful of counts. Gene names and germline refer to mouse. The CDR3 sequence is CTCSGSGTGDYEQYF. CDR3 DNA (partial): TGCACCTGCAGTGGTTCCGGGACTGGGGATTAT. V and J are TRBV1 and TRBJ2-7; 10 positions match TRBD2. The sequenced fragment ends 4 residues before the CDR3 boundary, so the rest is inferred from the germline J gene. CDR3 size: 15 residues. Per germline, CDR1 NSQYPW and CDR2 LRSPGD (reference sequence).

A remark on this clone: The TCRdb protein fails to match the DNA translation at residue 12; the protein reported here was translated from the DNA. Mouse names are used for the genes. The DNA ends 3 residues before the CDR3 does, and the rest of the CDR3 is filled in from the germline J gene. The chain has TRBV19 and TRBJ1-3, with D tentatively TRBD1 (6 bases). From germline, CDR1 is FNHDT and CDR2 SITEND (reference sequence). There are 15 residues in the CDR3. Trimming cost V 5 bases and J 0 bases, with 12 bases left between them. Here the CDR3 reads CASSEPDSSGNTLYF. The DNA read from the CDR3 is TGTGCCAGCAGCGAACCGGACAGTTCTGGAAATACG. The whole variable domain, filled in from reference TRBV19 and TRBJ1-3, reads GGIITQTPKFLIGQEGQKLTLKCQQNFNHDTMYWYRQDSGKGLRLIYYSITENDLQKGDLSEGYDASREKKSSFSLTVTSAQKNEMAVFLCASSEPDSSGNTLYFGEGSRLIVV.

This clone has just a few counts. Any gene name here is a mouse gene name. Read sequence stops 4 residues before the CDR3 end, and the germline J gene provides the missing end. The V gene is TRBV14, the J gene TRBJ1-1; D not certain. The CDR3 contains 11 residues. The germline V gene has CDR1 SGHDT and CDR2 FRDEAV. The chain's CDR3 is CASSLRQEVFF. The CDR3 bases that were read are TGTGCCAGCAGTCTCAGACAA.

This clone was seen more than once but under ten times. Genes and germline come from the mouse. Read coverage stops 4 residues before the CDR3 terminus; the germline J gene supplies the remainder. V is TRBV19 and J is TRBJ1-4; D possibly corresponds to TRBD1 (5 bases). CDR1 FNHDT and CDR2 SITEND come from the germline V gene (reference sequence). The CDR3 has 12 amino acids. The CDR3 here is CASSPRVERLFF. The sequenced CDR3 bases are TGTGCCAGCAGTCCCAGGGTCGAA. The variable domain in full, with the rest retrieved from reference TRBV19 and TRBJ1-4, is GGIITQTPKFLIGQEGQKLTLKCQQNFNHDTMYWYRQDSGKGLRLIYYSITENDLQKGDLSEGYDASREKKSSFSLTVTSAQKNEMAVFLCASSPRVERLFFGHGTKLSVL.

In regard to this clone: The gene symbols are mouse symbols. The read terminates 4 residues ahead of where the CDR3 ends, so the germline J gene completes it. The V gene is TRBV13-2, the J gene TRBJ2-3; 7 nucleotides match TRBD2. The CDR3 length is 15 residues. CDR1 and CDR2 (germline): NNHNN, SYGAGS (reference sequence). Germline trimming cut 3 bases from V and 3 bases from J; bases unmatched to any gene: 7. The CDR3 sequence: CASGANWGRAETLYF. The DNA read from the CDR3 is TGTGCCAGCGGTGCCAACTGGGGTCGGGCAGAA.

This clone was recorded a few times. Gene names are mouse gene names. The read is 4 residues too short to cover the CDR3 end, so that end is filled in from the germline J gene. The V call is TRBV14, the J call TRBJ2-1; 7 positions match TRBD2. CDR1 is SGHDT, CDR2 FRDEAV, per germline. With V trimmed by 2 bases and J by 1 base, 6 bases remained unmatched. This CDR3 is built from 16 residues. The CDR3 is CASSLGLGVNYAEQFF. CDR3 DNA, as far as it was read: TGTGCCAGCAGTTTAGGGCTGGGGGTGAACTATGCT.

Regarding this clone: Gene names refer to mouse genes. The read stops 4 residues short of the end of the CDR3; the missing end is completed from the germline J gene. V usage is TRBV13-3 and J usage is TRBJ2-1; 7 bases align to TRBD2. The V segment lost 3 bases and the J segment 0 bases; nucleotides outside the gene matches: 3. This CDR3 spans 15 amino acids. Germline CDR1 is NNHDY and CDR2 is SYVADS. The CDR3 protein is CASSGRLGNYAEQFF. CDR3 DNA (partial): TGTGCCAGCAGTGGAAGACTGGGTAACTATGCT.

This clone came up a few times. Gene names and germline match the mouse. The read ends 4 residues before the CDR3 terminus; that terminus is restored from the germline J gene. V gene TRBV13-1 combines with J gene TRBJ2-3; 8 positions match TRBD2. The V gene end was trimmed by 2 bases and the J gene end by 3 bases; junction bases not matched to a gene: 5. Germline CDR1 NSHNY, CDR2 SYGAGN. CDR3 length: 15 residues. The CDR3: CASSEGGREAETLYF. The sequenced part of the CDR3 DNA is TGTGCCAGCAGTGAGGGGGGGCGCGAAGCAGAA.

This clone was observed a few times. Gene names refer to mouse genes. The DNA ends 4 residues before the CDR3 does, and the rest of the CDR3 is filled in from the germline J gene. The V call is TRBV13-3, the J call TRBJ2-5; 7 positions match TRBD1. Germline loops: CDR1 NNHDY, CDR2 SYVADS. V gave up 3 bases and J gave up 3 bases; unmatched junction bases: 4. The CDR3 extends over 14 amino acids. The CDR3 loop is CASSGTGVQDTQYF. The sequenced part of the CDR3 DNA is TGTGCCAGCAGTGGCACAGGGGTACAAGAC.

With regard to this clone: Gene names and germline refer to mouse. The missing CDR3 end, 4 residues past where the read stops, is filled in from the germline J gene. This chain joins TRBV13-3 and TRBJ1-1; D unresolved. Germline loops: CDR1 NNHDY, CDR2 SYVADS. This CDR3 comprises 15 residues. V dropped 1 base and J dropped 4 bases, with 14 bases sitting between them. The CDR3 spells CASSDHEGSGTEVFF. The covered CDR3 bases are TGTGCCAGCAGTGATCATGAGGGTTCGGGCACA.